Listed below are T cell receptor beta chains from one sample, sequenced in a study of response to subunit inactivated influenza vaccine. TCRdb re-called the RT-PCR reads through MiXCR, storing one row per CDR3 protein. Here the sample spans hundreds of thousands of distinct CDR3 sequences, around 25% being singletons. Sequencing used CD4+ T cells sorted from PBMCs, obtained around 5 days after vaccination. The receptors here all came from a man aged 45-60 years who received an inactivated influenza vaccine. Both conserved end residues are part of each CDR3. D genes are given only for firm matches. Some rows have no size entry. The others give once, few or many, or a class for an expanded clone.

j_gene | v_gene | abundance | d_gene | CDR3nt | CDR3aa
TRBJ2-3 | TRBV19 | NA | TRBD2 | TGTGCCAGTAGGGGGACTAGCGACACAGATACGCAGTATTTT | CASRGTSDTDTQYF
TRBJ2-1 | TRBV5-1 | NA | TRBD2 | TGCGCCAGCAGCTTGAGTCCGGGAGGGTACAATGAGCAGTTCTTC | CASSLSPGGYNEQFF
TRBJ1-3 | TRBV20-1 | NA | NA | TGCAGTGCTCCGGGGACATCCTCTGGAAACACCATATATTTT | CSAPGTSSGNTIYF
TRBJ2-5 | TRBV7-9 | NA | NA | TGTGCCAGCAATAGGGGGGAGACCCAGTACTTC | CASNRGETQYF
TRBJ2-7 | TRBV7-8 | NA | TRBD1 | TGTGCCAGCAGCTCTATTGACAGGGGTTTCATGGACGAGCAGTACTTC | CASSSIDRGFMDEQYF
TRBJ2-3 | TRBV5-1 | few | NA | TGCGCCAGCAGCGCCGGGGGCCTCACAGATACGCAGTATTTT | CASSAGGLTDTQYF
TRBJ2-2 | TRBV12-3/TRBV12-4 | many | NA | TGTGCCAGCAGTTTGTGGGGGAACACCGGGGAGCTGTTTTTT | CASSLWGNTGELFF
TRBJ1-2 | TRBV5-6 | NA | NA | TGTGCCAGCAGCTTGGAGGCTCATGGCTACACCTTC | CASSLEAHGYTF
TRBJ2-5 | TRBV7-9 | few | NA | TGTGCCAGCAGCTCCATCCAGGGACACGTAGAGACCCAGTACTTC | CASSSIQGHVETQYF
TRBJ1-2 | TRBV2 | NA | NA | TGTGCCAGCGGGAGTAGTATCTATGGCTACACCTTC | CASGSSIYGYTF
TRBJ1-5 | TRBV20-1 | few | NA | TGCAGTGCTAGAGAGCCGACGGATAACCTTCAGCCCCAGCATTTT | CSAREPTDNLQPQHF
TRBJ1-3 | TRBV20-1 | NA | NA | TGCAGTGCTAGAGTTAGGACAGCCTCTGGAAACACCATATATTTT | CSARVRTASGNTIYF